This T cell receptor (beta chain) was captured by sequencing in a study of T cells after yellow fever vaccination. Study conclusions and caveats: Only a minor proportion of clonotypes was detected across both CD4 and CD8 compartments.

As regards this clonotype: What it binds is not known.

TCRdb passed the 5' RACE reads through MiXCR, listing each CDR3 protein once. The table has 340,000 or so distinct CDR3 sequences, about an eighth seen once; the top ten hold roughly 3%. V lost 1 base to trimming and J lost 4 bases, with 9 bases between them. Germline CDR1 reads LGHDT; CDR2 reads YNNKEL (reference sequence). The CDR3 covers 14 residues. The rearrangement joins TRBV3-1 to TRBJ2-3; D is perhaps TRBD2 (5 bases). The TCR sequence derives from a man younger than 35 who received the YFV17D yellow fever vaccine. The input for sequencing was CD4+ T cells sorted from PBMCs, taken 15 days after the yellow fever booster vaccination. CDR3 sequence reads: CASSQVSVSDTQYF. The DNA for the CDR3 is TGTGCCAGCAGCCAAGTTAGCGTATCAGATACGCAGTATTTT.